Sequencing of this TCR beta chain was carried out in a study of blood T cell repertoires in COVID-19. Background on the study: Material from acute and convalescent COVID-19 was sourced from the United States, Italy and Spain. PBMCs, B-cell-depleted T cells, or T cells provided the cDNA or gDNA that made up the material.

In the original workflow: Amplifying reference gene primers gave estimates of nucleated cell counts. Clones were sequenced by immunoSEQ multiplex PCR, and TCRdb holds only the in-frame ones, with some missing. The DNA gave D and trimming, while V, J and clone size come from that table. The table lists about 130,000 clones, roughly 91% of them singletons. CDR1 SGHDT and CDR2 YYEEEE come from the germline V gene. The junction had 5 bases not matched to a gene; V was cut back by 4 bases and J by 3 bases. The CDR3 spans 15 residues. The chain uses TRBV5-6 and TRBJ1-4; 8 bases are a match to TRBD1. The specimen was peripheral blood. This TCR was recovered from a man aged 55 to 70 with active or convalescent COVID-19. CDR3 amino acids: CASSAWTGPNEKLFF. DNA for the CDR3: TGTGCCAGCAGCGCTTGGACAGGGCCTAATGAAAAACTGTTTTTT.